This is a list of T cell receptor beta chains from one sample in a study of Tregs in tolerant kidney transplant recipients. Here immunoSEQ multiplex PCR was the method, and the copy in TCRdb shows in-frame clones only, minus some. The sample has tens of thousands of clones, 91% seen once. The material sequenced was CD4+ T cells from blood (PBMCs), taken 24 months after the transplant. All receptors come from a human patient who received a combined kidney and bone marrow transplant. Some T cells may have originated in the graft donor. The CDR3 runs from the conserved cysteine through the conserved F or W. A D gene is named only where the DNA matches it firmly. Expanded clones get a size class; other rows say once, few or many, or leave the size out.

clone size: once; J gene: TRBJ2-2; D gene: TRBD2; V gene: TRBV19; CDR3 protein: CASSGTSWRDTGELFF; CDR3 DNA: TGTGCCAGTAGCGGGACTAGTTGGAGGGACACCGGGGAGCTGTTTTTT
clone size: NA; J gene: TRBJ2-4; D gene: TRBD1; V gene: TRBV4-3; CDR3 protein: CASSQTVRDRGNIQYF; CDR3 DNA: TGCGCCAGCAGCCAAACCGTACGGGACAGGGGAAACATTCAGTACTTC
clone size: NA; J gene: TRBJ2-7; D gene: NA; V gene: TRBV5-5; CDR3 protein: CASRSMRANYEQYF; CDR3 DNA: TGTGCCAGCAGGTCAATGAGGGCGAACTACGAGCAGTACTTC
clone size: NA; J gene: TRBJ2-3; D gene: NA; V gene: TRBV18; CDR3 protein: CASSPPSIDTQYF; CDR3 DNA: TGTGCCAGCTCACCACCTTCTATCGATACGCAGTATTTT
clone size: NA; J gene: TRBJ1-2; D gene: NA; V gene: TRBV7-9; CDR3 protein: CASSLVSGAGYGYTF; CDR3 DNA: TGTGCCAGCAGCTTAGTATCTGGGGCCGGCTATGGCTACACCTTC
clone size: NA; J gene: TRBJ2-5; D gene: TRBD2; V gene: TRBV9; CDR3 protein: CASSVAPTVAGKETQYF; CDR3 DNA: TGTGCCAGCAGCGTAGCCCCCACTGTAGCGGGGAAAGAGACCCAGTACTTC
clone size: NA; J gene: TRBJ1-5; D gene: NA; V gene: TRBV5-4; CDR3 protein: CASSLPNQPQHF; CDR3 DNA: TGTGCCAGCAGCCTACCCAATCAGCCCCAGCATTTT
clone size: NA; J gene: TRBJ2-5; D gene: TRBD2; V gene: TRBV6-6; CDR3 protein: CASMGTMFQETQYF; CDR3 DNA: TGTGCCAGCATGGGGACTATGTTTCAAGAGACCCAGTACTTC
clone size: few; J gene: TRBJ2-7; D gene: NA; V gene: TRBV6-4; CDR3 protein: CASSDHAARGPIPYEQYF; CDR3 DNA: TGTGCCAGCAGTGACCACGCCGCCCGGGGTCCGATCCCCTACGAGCAGTACTTC
clone size: NA; J gene: TRBJ2-7; D gene: TRBD2; V gene: TRBV4-1; CDR3 protein: CASSQVSLAGVEQYF; CDR3 DNA: TGCGCCAGCAGCCAAGTTAGTCTAGCGGGAGTTGAGCAGTACTTC
clone size: NA; J gene: TRBJ1-1; D gene: NA; V gene: TRBV7-9; CDR3 protein: CASSTPIGQTAEAFF; CDR3 DNA: TGTGCCAGCAGCACCCCCATCGGACAGACTGCTGAAGCTTTCTTT
clone size: NA; J gene: TRBJ2-2; D gene: TRBD1; V gene: TRBV19; CDR3 protein: CASIKTPTGAAGELFF; CDR3 DNA: TGTGCCAGTATTAAGACCCCGACAGGGGCTGCCGGGGAGCTGTTTTTT
clone size: NA; J gene: TRBJ1-6; D gene: TRBD1; V gene: TRBV7-8; CDR3 protein: CASSFRQGEESPLHF; CDR3 DNA: TGTGCCAGCAGCTTTAGACAGGGTGAAGAATCCCCCCTCCACTTT
clone size: few; J gene: TRBJ1-3; D gene: TRBD1; V gene: TRBV6-5; CDR3 protein: CASGTAGNTIYF; CDR3 DNA: TGTGCCAGCGGGACAGCTGGAAACACCATATATTTT
clone size: NA; J gene: TRBJ1-1; D gene: NA; V gene: TRBV19; CDR3 protein: CASSIDQRDPRQSAFF; CDR3 DNA: TGTGCCAGTAGTATAGATCAAAGGGATCCCCGACAGTCTGCTTTCTTT